This T cell receptor beta chain was sequenced during a study of response to subunit inactivated influenza vaccine. In its sample, this clonotype was seen a few times. The antigen is unknown. General study points: Few additional T cells are recruited per seasonal influenza vaccination, authors suggested.

TCRdb itself ran the RT-PCR reads through MiXCR, one entry per CDR3 protein. Here the sample spans about 190,000 distinct CDR3 sequences, over 13% being singletons. CDR1 and CDR2 from the germline V gene are DFQATT and SNEGSKA (reference sequence). V was clipped by 0 bases and J by 4 bases, with 13 bases between them. The CDR3 spans 14 residues. The sample consisted of CD8+ T cells sorted from PBMCs, taken roughly 5 days after vaccination. V is TRBV20-1 and J is TRBJ2-7, with D perhaps matching TRBD1 (6 bases). The TCR sequence derives from a man aged 45-65 years who received an inactivated influenza vaccine. CDR3 nucleotide sequence: TGCAGTGCTAGAGACCGGGACAAAAGGTACGAGCAGTACTTC. This codes for CSARDRDKRYEQYF.